This T cell receptor (beta chain) emerged from a study of shared clonotypes between healthy human individuals. Measured with immunoSEQ multiplex PCR; TCRdb has only the in-frame clones, and not every one. Of 650,000 to 800,000 clones listed, over 55% were seen once; the top ten hold around 1.7%. The CDR3 length is 14 residues. The germline gives CDR1 SGHVS, CDR2 FQNEAQ. V lost 2 bases and J 0 bases, leaving 6 bases between the germline ends. From CD4+ cells came CD45RA+ naive and CD45RA-negative memory subsets. V and J are TRBV7-8 and TRBJ2-3; no clear D gene. This sequence was found in a woman in her 30s in good health. Sequencing used memory CD4+ T cells sorted from blood. Indicated subset: CD45RA-negative fraction. CDR3 amino acids: CASSLILSTDTQYF. The DNA for the CDR3 is TGTGCCAGCAGCTTAATTCTCAGCACAGATACGCAGTATTTT. The variable domain in full, with the rest retrieved from reference TRBV7-8 and TRBJ2-3, is GAGVSQSPRYKVAKRGQDVALRCDPISGHVSLFWYQQALGQGPEFLTYFQNEAQLDKSGLPSDRFFAERPEGSVSTLKIQRTQQEDSAVYLCASSLILSTDTQYFGPGTRLTVL.